A single sample gave rise to the 15 T cell receptor beta chains below, sequenced in a study of blood T cell repertoires in COVID-19. Profiling relied on immunoSEQ multiplex PCR, and the TCRdb table lists in-frame clones only, not all of them. The repertoire holds tens of thousands of clones, around 80% seen once, with 0.95% to 1.5% in the top ten. The sequenced material came from peripheral blood. These receptors were taken from a woman of 80 years or more with acute or convalescent COVID-19.

This clone has just a few counts. The chain carries TRBV21-1 and TRBJ2-3; the table's D call, TRBD1, has no DNA check behind it. TRBV21-1 is tagged as a pseudogene. The CDR3 runs to 13 residues. The CDR3 DNA reads TGTGCCAGCAGCAAACCAAACACAGATACGCAGTATTTT. This codes for CASSKPNTDTQYF.

The chain is built from TRBV27 and TRBJ2-1, with 8 bases aligning to TRBD1. Germline lookup yields CDR1 MNHEY and CDR2 SMNVEV (reference sequence). CDR3 length: 16 amino acids. Trimming took 7 bases from V and 5 from J; bases not matched to a gene: 13. The CDR3 protein is CASTRVGQAGDNEQFF. Here the CDR3 DNA reads TGTGCCAGCACCCGCGTGGGACAGGCTGGGGACAATGAGCAGTTCTTC.

V and J are TRBV2 and TRBJ1-2; TRBD1 agrees at 8 bases. There are 13 residues in the CDR3. Germline values: CDR1 SNHLY, CDR2 FYNNEI. The junction had 13 bases not matched to a gene; V was cut back by 9 bases and J by 10 bases. The CDR3 here is CARRRTGSWFYTF. DNA for the CDR3: TGTGCCAGGCGCCGGACAGGGTCGTGGTTCTACACCTTC.

This clone was observed a single time. The gene calls are TRBV6-5 and TRBJ2-7, with 8 bases that match TRBD2. The CDR3 has 15 residues. CDR1 is MNHEY, CDR2 SVGAGI, per germline. Unmatched junction bases numbered 5, after V lost 0 bases and J lost 4 bases. The CDR3, as DNA: TGTGCCAGCAGTTACTCCCGGGAGGGCCGGTACGAGCAGTACTTC. It is translated as CASSYSREGRYEQYF.

This clone came up once. The rearrangement uses TRBV15 and TRBJ1-3, with a tentative D call TRBD1 (5 bases). CDR1 is LNHNV, CDR2 YYDKDF, per germline (reference sequence). Trimming stripped 1 base from V and 1 base from J, with 23 bases between. The CDR3 has 20 amino acids. The CDR3 loop is CATSRGWAPARGSSGNTIYF. In DNA, the CDR3 is TGTGCCACCAGCAGAGGGTGGGCACCCGCAAGGGGTTCGTCTGGAAACACCATATATTTT.

The J gene is TRBJ2-2, the V gene TRBV5-1; D uncertain. Germline CDR1 reads SGHRS; CDR2 reads YFSETQ. This CDR3 is built from 14 residues. The V end was cut by 1 base, the J end by 1 base, with 5 bases between. The CDR3 region has the DNA TGCGCCAGCAGCTTGCAGATGAACACCGGGGAGCTGTTTTTT. Its translation: CASSLQMNTGELFF.

This sequence joins TRBV6-5 and TRBJ1-2, with TRBD1 matching 12 bases. CDR3 size: 15 residues. The V segment lost 6 bases and the J segment 7 bases; nucleotides outside the gene matches: 9. Germline CDR1 reads MNHEY; CDR2 reads SVGAGI. In DNA, the CDR3 is TGTGCCAGCAGCCCCTCCGGGACAGGGGGCTTTGGCTACACCTTC. Its translation is CASSPSGTGGFGYTF.

This clone turned up a few times. This chain uses TRBV18 with TRBJ1-2; unclear D gene. Trimming left V 2 bases short and J 4 bases short, with 23 bases between. The CDR3 contains 18 residues. Germline V gives CDR1 KGHSH, CDR2 LQKENI. The CDR3 is CASSPTQATTVLPYGYTF. CDR3 nucleotide sequence: TGTGCCAGCTCACCAACTCAGGCAACGACCGTTTTACCCTATGGCTACACCTTC.

The chain has TRBV12-5 and TRBJ2-1; tentative D call: TRBD1 (5 bases). Germline CDR1 is LGHNT and CDR2 is FRNRAP. Trimming took off 7 bases at V and 0 bases at J, with 10 bases between the two ends. This CDR3 is 14 amino acids long. The CDR3 region is CASVMTDSYNEQFF. CDR3 DNA: TGTGCTAGTGTCATGACAGACTCCTACAATGAGCAGTTCTTC.

The V gene is TRBV28, the J gene TRBJ1-4, with TRBD1 matching over 7 bases. J lost 7 bases, V lost 2 bases, and 7 bases had no gene match. CDR1 is MDHEN and CDR2 is SYDVKM in the germline V gene. The CDR3 contains 15 residues. CDR3 amino acids: CASSLGGTDREKLFF. The CDR3 region has the DNA TGTGCCAGCAGTTTAGGGGGGACAGACCGTGAAAAACTGTTTTTT.

The V call is TRBV10-3, the J call TRBJ2-1, with 8 bases fitting TRBD2. V dropped 1 base and J dropped 0; count of bases not matched to a gene: 2. The CDR3 extends over 16 amino acids. Looked up from germline, CDR1 is ENHRY and CDR2 is SYGVKD. This chain's CDR3 is CAISELLAVSYNEQFF. The CDR3, as DNA: TGTGCCATCAGTGAGTTACTAGCGGTCTCCTACAATGAGCAGTTCTTC.

V usage is TRBV19 and J usage is TRBJ1-5; D is unresolved. The CDR3 is 15 amino acids. V lost 2 bases to trimming and J lost 0 bases, with 8 bases between them. Germline V gene data show CDR1 as LNHDA and CDR2 as SQIVND (reference sequence). CDR3 loop: CASSIQVNSNQPQHF. The CDR3 DNA is TGTGCCAGTAGTATACAGGTGAATAGCAATCAGCCCCAGCATTTT.

J is TRBJ2-3 and V is TRBV5-8; tentatively, D is TRBD1 (5 bases). CDR1 and CDR2 from the germline V gene are SGHTS and YDEGEE. Trimming took 4 bases from V and 1 from J, leaving 19 bases between them. The CDR3 has 17 residues. The DNA for the CDR3 is TGTGCCAGCAGCCTGACTCAGGGTTGGGTAGGCACAGATACGCAGTATTTT. This codes for CASSLTQGWVGTDTQYF.

The chain employs TRBV27 and TRBJ2-3, with D perhaps TRBD2 (6 bases). Trimming cost V 8 bases and J 6 bases, with 18 bases left between them. The CDR3 consists of 14 residues. CDR1 is MNHEY, CDR2 SMNVEV, per germline (reference sequence). In DNA form, the CDR3 reads TGTGCCAGCCAGCCAGGAGGGTCTGGGGATACGCAGTATTTT. Its protein is CASQPGGSGDTQYF.

This clone was counted a few times. CDR3 region: CASREQGAYNSPLHF. The CDR3 DNA sequence: TGTGCCAGCAGGGAACAGGGTGCCTATAATTCACCCCTCCACTTT. J is TRBJ1-6 and V is TRBV28; a weak D match, TRBD1 (6 bases). The CDR3 consists of 15 residues. The V and J ends lost 6 bases and 2 bases respectively, with 11 bases between them. Germline CDR1 reads MDHEN; CDR2 reads SYDVKM.